This T cell receptor beta chain came from a study of blood T cell repertoires in COVID-19. Study-wide context: COVID-19 samples collected from the United States, Italy and Spain covered acute and convalescent phases. In each case, the material was cDNA or gDNA derived from T cells, B-cell-depleted T cells, or PBMCs.

Germline values: CDR1 KGHSH, CDR2 LQKENI. The CDR3 covers 17 residues. Trimming at V came to 2 bases and at J to 4 bases, leaving 9 bases not matched to a gene. Source study methods: Reference gene primer amplification gave estimated nucleated cell counts. Measured with immunoSEQ multiplex PCR; TCRdb has only the in-frame clones, and not every one. The V and J calls and clone size were taken over from that table, and D and trimming were inferred from the DNA. Of some 87,000 clones listed, 78% are singletons. The material sequenced was peripheral blood. The source is a human donor in a cohort sampled during active COVID-19. The chain joins TRBV18 to TRBJ1-5; 9 bases map to TRBD1. CDR3 DNA: TGTGCCAGCTCACCAATGCCCGGGACAGGGAATAATCAGCCCCAGCATTTT. As protein: CASSPMPGTGNNQPQHF.